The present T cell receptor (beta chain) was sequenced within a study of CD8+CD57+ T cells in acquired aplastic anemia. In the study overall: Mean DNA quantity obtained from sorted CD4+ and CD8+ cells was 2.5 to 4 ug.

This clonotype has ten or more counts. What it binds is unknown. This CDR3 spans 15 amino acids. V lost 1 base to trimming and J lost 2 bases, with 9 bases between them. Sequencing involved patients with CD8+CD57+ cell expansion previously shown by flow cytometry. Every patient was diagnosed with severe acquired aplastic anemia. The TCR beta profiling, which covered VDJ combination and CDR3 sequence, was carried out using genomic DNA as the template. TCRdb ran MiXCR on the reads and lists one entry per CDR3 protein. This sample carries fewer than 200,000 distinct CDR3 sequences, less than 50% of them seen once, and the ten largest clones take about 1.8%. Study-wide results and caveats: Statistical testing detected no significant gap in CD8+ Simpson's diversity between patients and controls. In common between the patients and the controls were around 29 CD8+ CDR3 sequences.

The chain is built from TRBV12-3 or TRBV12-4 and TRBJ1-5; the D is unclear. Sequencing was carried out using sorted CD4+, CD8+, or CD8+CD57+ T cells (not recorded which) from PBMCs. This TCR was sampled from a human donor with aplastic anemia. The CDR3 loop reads CASSLGISGNQPQHF. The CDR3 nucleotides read TGTGCCAGCAGTTTAGGGATTAGCGGCAATCAGCCCCAGCATTTT.